The rows below give T cell receptor beta chains drawn from one sample of a study of cytomegalovirus exposure and HLA in healthy donors. TCRdb's table, derived via immunoSEQ multiplex PCR, lists solely in-frame clones and lacks some. The sample records some 150,000 clones, 79% being singletons. The sequencing sample was made of PBMCs. The origin of the receptors is a woman between 40 and 55 years old in good health and CMV-seropositive. CDR3s include the opening cysteine and the closing phenylalanine or tryptophan. A D gene is named only where the DNA matches it firmly. Size values are once, few and many counts, or a class for expanded clones, and some rows have none.

size	V	J	D	CDR3
NA	TRBV5-1	TRBJ2-3	TRBD1	CASSLQGTSTDTQYF
NA	TRBV5-6	TRBJ1-6	TRBD1	CASSPRGQGGNSPLHF
NA	TRBV4-1	TRBJ2-3	TRBD2	CASSLAGGPDTQYF
NA	TRBV5-1	TRBJ2-7	NA	CASSSLRTIGEQYF
NA	TRBV6-6	TRBJ1-2	TRBD1	CASSLGQGTGYTF
NA	TRBV9	TRBJ2-1	NA	CASSVGTNYFSSYNEQFF
few	TRBV29-1	TRBJ2-3	NA	CSVFRGGTDTQYF
NA	TRBV2	TRBJ2-7	TRBD2	CASSVGGGLAYEQYF
NA	TRBV6-1	TRBJ1-6	NA	CASTQGILNSPLHF
NA	TRBV5-1	TRBJ1-2	TRBD1	CASSPDPTGATGYTF
few	TRBV10-3	TRBJ2-2	TRBD1	CASRDRRGTGELFF
NA	TRBV11-2	TRBJ2-7	TRBD2	CASSLELAGAYPISYEQYF
NA	TRBV7-9	TRBJ2-3	NA	CASSFGGQFTDTQYF
once	TRBV28	TRBJ1-1	NA	CASSLVQGEAFF
NA	TRBV30	TRBJ2-3	NA	CAWSSVSTDTQYF
NA	TRBV6-1	TRBJ1-1	NA	CASSGGYTNSPNTEAFF
NA	TRBV6-6	TRBJ2-5	TRBD1	CASRRQGAGETQYF
NA	TRBV2	TRBJ1-2	TRBD1	CASSLHAGTGPYTF
NA	TRBV2	TRBJ1-1	NA	CASKVGAGLEAFF
NA	TRBV2	TRBJ2-1	TRBD1	CASSDILGQGSLNEQFF
NA	TRBV2	TRBJ2-1	TRBD1	CASRDRVREQFF
NA	TRBV9	TRBJ2-2	TRBD2	CASSVGGEGTGELFF
NA	TRBV10-1	TRBJ2-5	TRBD1	CASSSGQGNQGTQYF
NA	TRBV6-5	TRBJ2-7	NA	CASGPGDLTKQYF
NA	TRBV6-1	TRBJ1-5	NA	CASSEFLGAMKPQHF
NA	TRBV5-1	TRBJ1-3	TRBD1	CASSTQGAAGNTIYF
NA	TRBV9	TRBJ2-2	TRBD2	CASSVSAGLAGATGELFF
NA	TRBV2	TRBJ2-6	NA	CASSEAGAFGGANVLTF
few	TRBV2	TRBJ2-5	NA	CASSVREQYF
NA	TRBV18	TRBJ2-2	NA	CASSPPNRVGTGELFF
NA	TRBV7-6	TRBJ2-2	TRBD2	CASSLVRGGSTGELFF
few	TRBV10-3	TRBJ1-2	NA	CAISESTRRDYGYTF
few	TRBV2	TRBJ1-2	TRBD1	CASSALTGGANYGYTF
NA	TRBV5-1	TRBJ1-1	NA	CASRIDPSMNTEAFF
NA	TRBV6-6	TRBJ1-1	TRBD1	CASRGQKNFRNTEAFF
NA	TRBV9	TRBJ1-2	TRBD1	CASSVSREGRGLGGYTF
NA	TRBV29-1	TRBJ2-3	NA	CSVEGPLIGGESNRGPSTDTQYF
NA	TRBV6-1	TRBJ2-3	TRBD1	CASSETGTGRTDTQYF
few	TRBV7-9	TRBJ1-6	NA	CASSLGRGPSPLHF
NA	TRBV15	TRBJ1-2	NA	CATETVGGYTF
few	TRBV2	TRBJ2-3	TRBD2	CASSVEGLAKSTDTQYF
NA	TRBV5-1	TRBJ1-1	NA	CASSLGENTEAFF
few	TRBV27	TRBJ1-2	TRBD1	CASSLGQGIYYGYTF
NA	TRBV28	TRBJ1-5	NA	CASGGRNQPQHF
NA	TRBV25-1	TRBJ2-2	NA	CASSESVTGELFF
NA	TRBV27	TRBJ2-7	TRBD2	CASRLRYTSGGYEQYF
NA	TRBV9	TRBJ2-3	TRBD2	CASSGLAYTDTQYF
once	TRBV4-1	TRBJ1-5	TRBD1	CASSQETGWNQPQHF
NA	TRBV7-2	TRBJ2-5	NA	CASTPRGSDEETQYF
NA	TRBV10-3	TRBJ2-7	NA	CATKTGNEQYF
NA	TRBV15	TRBJ1-1	NA	CATSTDWNTEAFF
NA	TRBV7-9	TRBJ1-3	TRBD1	CASSPTPGQGASLGNTIYF